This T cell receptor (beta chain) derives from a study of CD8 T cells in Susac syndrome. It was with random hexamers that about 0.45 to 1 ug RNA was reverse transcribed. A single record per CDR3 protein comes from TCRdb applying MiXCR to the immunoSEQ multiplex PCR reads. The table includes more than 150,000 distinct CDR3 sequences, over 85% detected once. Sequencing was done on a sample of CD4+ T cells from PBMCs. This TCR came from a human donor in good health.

Written as DNA, the CDR3 is TGCAGTGCTAGACATACTAGCGGGGTAGATACGCAGTATTTT. Translated, it gives CSARHTSGVDTQYF. This rearrangement joins TRBV20-1 to TRBJ2-3, with TRBD2 matching 10 bases. The germline CDR1 and CDR2 sequences are DFQATT and SNEGSKA (reference sequence). The CDR3 loop spans 14 amino acids. With V trimmed by 2 bases and J by 5 bases, 4 bases remained unmatched.